This record concerns one T cell receptor beta chain sequence. What it binds is not known. This entry belongs to a study of OX40 agonist ivuxolimab in advanced cancers. At the level of the study: Enrolled patients in dose escalation had cancers that were hepatocellular carcinoma, melanoma, renal cell or head and neck cancer.

Notes on the study in general: There were, on average, more expanded clones in CD8+ T cells than in CD4+. Within 6 weeks, CD4+ and CD8+ blood T cells expanded clonally at 0.1 to 3.0 mg/kg.

The table came from immunoSEQ multiplex PCR; TCRdb's copy has only in-frame clones and leaves some out. Among tens of thousands of clones, around 86% were seen once, and the ten largest hold 5.5% to 7%. The germline CDR1 and CDR2 sequences are LNHDA and SQIVND (reference sequence). The CDR3 has 17 amino acids. Trimming took 1 base from V and 3 from J, leaving 13 bases between them. This chain joins TRBV19 and TRBJ2-6; perhaps TRBD2 as D (5 bases). The sequencing here drew on CD4+ or CD8+ T cells sorted from blood, taken in a trial of the OX40 agonist ivuxolimab. The origin of this receptor is an adult with an advanced solid tumor such as melanoma, head and neck, liver or kidney cancer. The CDR3 loop is CASSIVSGSSGANVLTF. CDR3 in DNA: TGTGCCAGTAGTATAGTTTCGGGGAGTAGTGGGGCCAACGTCCTGACTTTC.